Following are 25 T cell receptor beta chains from one sample sequenced in a study of blood T cells in healthy people across ages. Sample-barcoded 5' priming and a J-beta primer mix drove a second PCR of about 6 to 12 cycles. TCRdb processed the 5' RACE reads anew with MiXCR; each CDR3 protein has one entry. Among approximately 580,000 distinct CDR3 sequences listed, approximately 25% were seen once. These data are also associated with another study on T cells of mothers and their children.

The sample taken for sequencing was blood. The source of these receptors is a boy aged 5-17 years in good health.

In this sample, this clonotype turned up a few times. The chain recombines TRBV21-1 with TRBJ1-1. TRBV21-1 represents a pseudogene. This CDR3 has 13 amino acids. Written as DNA, the CDR3 is TGTGCCAGCAGCACCCGACAGGAAACTGAAGCTTTCTTT. This sequence encodes CASSTRQETEAFF.

This clonotype was counted once. The chain links TRBV20-1 to TRBJ2-5; a possible D gene is TRBD1 (5 bases). The CDR3 runs 13 residues. Germline V CDR1 and CDR2: DFQATT, SNEGSKA (reference sequence). The V end lost 6 bases, the J end lost 5 bases, and 16 bases lay between the germline ends. The CDR3 region has the DNA TGCAGTGCCCCGGCAGGGCCTTGGGAGACCCAGTACTTC. This encodes CSAPAGPWETQYF.

The chain recombines TRBV7-2 with TRBJ2-7, with D possibly matching TRBD1 (6 bases). The V gene lost 0 bases and the J gene lost 0 bases, with 18 bases spanning the gap. The CDR3 runs to 18 residues. CDR1 is SGHTA and CDR2 is FQGNSA in the germline V gene. The CDR3 DNA is TGTGCCAGCAGCTTAGCAGCGACAGGCATTAGGAGCTCCTACGAGCAGTACTTC. This translates into CASSLAATGIRSSYEQYF.

CDR3: CASSLIRGRESNQPQHF. The CDR3, as DNA: TGTGCCAGCAGCTTAATCAGGGGGCGGGAAAGCAATCAGCCCCAGCATTTT. The rearrangement links TRBV7-9 to TRBJ1-5; 8 nucleotides line up with TRBD1. Germline lookup yields CDR1 SEHNR and CDR2 FQNEAQ (reference sequence). V shed 2 bases, J shed 1 base, and the junction held 7 bases outside the gene matches. There are 17 residues in the CDR3. Full variable domain (rest looked up from reference TRBV7-9 and TRBJ1-5): DTGVSQNPRHKITKRGQNVTFRCDPISEHNRLYWYRQTLGQGPEFLTYFQNEAQLEKSRLLSDRFSAERPKGSFSTLEIQRTEQGDSAMYLCASSLIRGRESNQPQHFGDGTRLSIL.

The chain has TRBV10-3 and TRBJ2-5; D gene ambiguous. Gene TRBJ2-1 matches the end of the DNA better, so the J call may be wrong. The CDR3 totals 15 residues. CDR1 and CDR2 from the germline V gene are ENHRY and SYGVKD. CDR3 amino acids: CAISESRPPYNEQFF. CDR3 coding DNA: TGTGCCATCAGTGAGTCCAGACCACCCTACAATGAGCAGTTCTTC.

In its sample, this clonotype was seen a few times. This rearrangement joins TRBV20-1 to TRBJ2-5; 9 bases are shared with TRBD1. This CDR3 region has 17 residues. With 6 bases clipped from V and 2 bases from J, the junction kept 16 bases outside the gene matches. Germline values: CDR1 DFQATT, CDR2 SNEGSKA (reference sequence). CDR3 in DNA: TGCAGTGCGCTGGACAGGGGCGAGGGGTCTGGACAAGAGACCCAGTACTTC. Translated, it gives CSALDRGEGSGQETQYF.

This clonotype came up many times. The CDR3 protein is CASTGRPGNGDTQYF. Here the CDR3 DNA reads TGTGCCAGCACCGGCCGGCCGGGGAACGGTGATACGCAGTATTTT. The chain combines TRBV28 with TRBJ2-3; maybe TRBD2 (5 bases). The CDR3 runs to 15 residues. The germline gives CDR1 MDHEN, CDR2 SYDVKM. V lost 7 bases and J 6 bases, leaving 20 bases between the germline ends.

This clonotype was detected many times. V and J are TRBV12-3 or TRBV12-4 and TRBJ1-5, with 7 bases aligning to TRBD1. CDR3 length: 16 amino acids. With 5 bases clipped from V and 2 bases from J, the junction kept 9 bases outside the gene matches. CDR3 loop: CASSPFGTDRNQPQHF. The CDR3, as DNA: TGTGCCAGCAGTCCCTTCGGGACAGACCGCAATCAGCCCCAGCATTTT.

The chain couples TRBV6-4 to TRBJ2-3, with 13 bases lining up with TRBD2. The junction had 3 bases not matched to a gene; V was cut back by 2 bases and J by 1 base. The CDR3 spans 17 residues. Germline V CDR1 and CDR2: MRHNA, SNTAGT. The DNA for the CDR3 is TGTGCCAGCAGTGACCCAGGACTAGCGGGAGGCACAGATACGCAGTATTTT. It is translated as CASSDPGLAGGTDTQYF.

Only a few counts were recorded for this clonotype. This chain uses TRBV20-1 with TRBJ2-2; TRBD1 aligns across 9 bases. Germline-derived CDR1 and CDR2 are DFQATT and SNEGSKA (reference sequence). This CDR3 has 13 amino acids. Germline trimming cut 7 bases from V and 5 bases from J; bases unmatched to any gene: 5. The CDR3 here is CSGGTGRTGELFF. CDR3 DNA sequence: TGCAGTGGTGGGACAGGGAGAACCGGGGAGCTGTTTTTT.

The chain employs TRBV20-1 and TRBJ1-5; D is unresolved. Germline V gene sequence: CDR1 DFQATT, CDR2 SNEGSKA (reference sequence). CDR3 length: 14 amino acids. The V and J ends lost 3 bases and 1 base respectively, with 10 bases between them. CDR3 loop: CSASLGRSNQPQHF. The CDR3 DNA reads as TGCAGTGCTAGTCTCGGAAGGAGCAATCAGCCCCAGCATTTT.

This chain joins TRBV4-1 and TRBJ2-2; 7 bases align to TRBD2. The germline gives CDR1 MGHRA, CDR2 YSYEKL. The ends lost 0 bases at V and 3 bases at J; junction bases unmatched: 7. The CDR3 spans 17 residues. In DNA, the CDR3 is TGCGCCAGCAGCCAAGAGGGAGGCCTAGCGGACACCGGGGAGCTGTTTTTT. Translating it yields CASSQEGGLADTGELFF.

In this sample, this clonotype turned up many times. The rearrangement links TRBV29-1 to TRBJ2-2; a weak D match, TRBD2 (5 bases). CDR1 is SQVTM and CDR2 is ANQGSEA in the germline V gene. The CDR3 totals 14 residues. Trimming pared 4 bases from V and 1 base from J, leaving 10 bases between. CDR3 DNA: TGCAGCGTTGGCAACGGGATGAACACCGGGGAGCTGTTTTTT. It codes for CSVGNGMNTGELFF.

This rearrangement joins TRBV7-9 to TRBJ1-2, with D possibly matching TRBD1 (5 bases). This CDR3 is built from 13 residues. Germline V gene lookup returns CDR1 SEHNR and CDR2 FQNEAQ (reference sequence). V was cut by 5 bases and J by 6 bases, with 13 bases left in between. CDR3 nucleotides: TGTGCCAGCAGCCCCCCGGGGGGGGATGGCTACACCTTC. Its translation is CASSPPGGDGYTF.

This clonotype was counted a few times. The chain couples TRBV9 to TRBJ1-3, with D perhaps matching TRBD1 (5 bases). V was cut by 0 bases and J by 0 bases, with 7 bases left in between. CDR3 length: 15 residues. Looked up from germline, CDR1 is SGDLS and CDR2 is YYNGEE. This CDR3 is CASSVVGGSGNTIYF. CDR3 sequence (DNA): TGTGCCAGCAGCGTAGTCGGGGGCTCTGGAAACACCATATATTTT.

For this clonotype: A junction end diverges from the germline sequence, so it may reflect a read error. V usage is TRBV7-2 and J usage is TRBJ2-1; 7 bases fit TRBD2. From germline, CDR1 is SGHTA and CDR2 FQGNSA. There are 15 residues in the CDR3. The CDR3 loop reads CASRRRLASYNEQLF. The CDR3 DNA is TGTGCCAGCAGAAGGCGACTAGCTTCCTACAATGAGCAGCTCTTC. Complete variable domain (other parts from reference TRBV7-2 and TRBJ2-1): GAGVSQSPSNKVTEKGKDVELRCDPISGHTALYWYRQSLGQGLEFLIYFQGNSAPDKSGLPSDRFSAERTGGSVSTLTIQRTQQEDSAVYLCASRRRLASYNEQLFGPGTRLTVL.

There are a few counts of this clonotype. The V call is TRBV5-1, the J call TRBJ2-5, with 8 bases identical to TRBD1. The CDR3 loop spans 14 amino acids. V was pared by 6 bases and J by 5 bases, with 9 bases of the junction left unmatched. The germline V gene encodes CDR1 SGHRS and CDR2 YFSETQ. The CDR3 loop reads CASNSGGPGETQYF. CDR3 coding DNA: TGCGCCAGCAATTCAGGGGGCCCGGGGGAGACCCAGTACTTC.

The chain uses TRBV7-9 and TRBJ2-5; D is unresolved. The J call may be in error: the DNA end matches TRBJ2-7 better. This CDR3 comprises 15 residues. Germline lookup yields CDR1 SEHNR and CDR2 FQNEAQ (reference sequence). The chain's CDR3 is CASSLGLGIRYEQYF. The CDR3 DNA reads TGTGCCAGCAGCTTAGGTCTTGGGATAAGGTACGAGCAGTACTTC.

The V gene is TRBV5-6, the J gene TRBJ2-1; 10 bases fit TRBD2. The end of the DNA aligns better with TRBJ2-7, so the J call may be wrong. This CDR3 contains 14 residues. CDR1 and CDR2 from the germline V gene are SGHDT and YYEEEE. CDR3 region: CASSFLAGDNEQYF. For the CDR3, the DNA is TGTGCCAGCAGCTTCCTAGCGGGAGACAACGAGCAGTACTTC.

J is TRBJ2-5 and V is TRBV7-9; 8 bases align to TRBD1. The CDR3 is made up of 17 amino acids. V shed 0 bases, J shed 2 bases, and the junction held 8 bases outside the gene matches. Germline values: CDR1 SEHNR, CDR2 FQNEAQ (reference sequence). The CDR3 DNA sequence: TGTGCCAGCAGCTTAGCCCCAGGGGGCTGGCGGCAAGAGACCCAGTACTTC. It is translated as CASSLAPGGWRQETQYF.

Ten or more counts support this clonotype. This sequence joins TRBV6-5 and TRBJ2-7, with 7 bases matching TRBD2. Trimming took 2 bases from V and 7 from J; bases not matched to a gene: 5. This CDR3 is built from 13 residues. Germline CDR1 MNHEY, CDR2 SVGAGI. CDR3: CASSYGTGGEQYF. CDR3 nucleotide sequence: TGTGCCAGCAGTTACGGTACGGGGGGTGAGCAGTACTTC.

V is TRBV4-2 and J is TRBJ2-7; a possible D gene is TRBD1 (6 bases). CDR1 and CDR2 from the germline V gene are LGHNA and YNFKEQ. The V end was cut by 1 base, the J end by 2 bases, with 9 bases between. This CDR3 has 14 amino acids. CDR3 DNA sequence: TGTGCCAGCAGCCAAGCGGACAGCACCTACGAGCAGTACTTC. Its translation is CASSQADSTYEQYF.

A few counts support this clonotype. With a much larger clone just one base away, this may be a read error. The rearrangement joins TRBV29-1 to TRBJ2-1, with D unresolved. Trimming removed 3 bases at V and 10 bases at J, with 10 bases between. The CDR3 contains 11 residues. The V gene's germline CDR1 is SQVTM and CDR2 ANQGSEA. The CDR3 DNA sequence: TGCAGCGTTGACAAGGGTCCGGAGCAGTTCTTC. Protein product: CSVDKGPEQFF.

The genes are TRBV4-1 and TRBJ1-5, with a weak D call TRBD1 (5 bases). This CDR3 contains 14 residues. Trimming left V 5 bases short and J 7 bases short, with 15 bases between. Germline loops: CDR1 MGHRA, CDR2 YSYEKL. The CDR3 DNA reads as TGCGCCAGCAGCGCTGGGGGGGGAGAGCAGCCCCAGCATTTT. Translation: CASSAGGGEQPQHF.

This chain connects TRBV14 to TRBJ2-7; D tentatively reads TRBD1 or TRBD2 (6 bases each). With 4 bases removed from V and 3 bases from J, the gap between germline ends came to 19 bases. The CDR3 extends over 16 amino acids. Germline V gene data show CDR1 as SGHDN and CDR2 as FVKESK. CDR3 bases: TGTGCCAGCAGCCCCCTATGGGGGGCGATTGGCTACGAGCAGTACTTC. Encoded protein: CASSPLWGAIGYEQYF.